The clone carrying this T cell receptor beta chain was observed a handful of times. Its antigen is unidentified. The sample is drawn from a study of T cell repertoires in cytomegalovirus infection. Overall study context: CMV epitopes that were recently identified and HLA-C-restricted were used alongside well-studied HLA-B-restricted ones. Public TCR beta signature analysis indicated the presence of both CMV infection and matching HLA type.

Each CDR3 protein is one row after TCRdb ran MiXCR on the reads. The repertoire includes about 900,000 distinct CDR3 sequences, around 32% of them detected once, and over 11% sits in the top ten. The CDR3 covers 14 residues. Germline V CDR1 and CDR2: SEHNR, FQNEAQ (reference sequence). Trimming cost V 4 bases and J 6 bases, with 12 bases left between them. General study results and limits: Pooled public TCR beta family frequency picked out CMV carriers with the relevant HLA. HLA-C-restricted CMV-specific TCR beta clonotypes prevailed in the ex vivo response.

The specimen comprised cultured CD8+ T cells from PBMCs, sampled from culture after CMV antigen stimulation. V gene TRBV7-9 combines with J gene TRBJ2-2; D remains unclear. The receptor was derived from a human donor in good health (CMV status not recorded). Some clones in this sample may be carry-over from other donors' samples. DNA for the CDR3: TGTGCCAGCAGCTCCCCACCAGGCGCCGGGGAGCTGTTTTTT. It encodes CASSSPPGAGELFF.